This TCR beta chain was observed in a study of siplizumab effects on memory and regulatory T cells (dated 2019 in TCRdb). The study in broad terms: The effect of the anti-CD2 antibody siplizumab on alloreactive T-cell subsets was examined in allogeneic mixed lymphocyte reactions constructed from human PBMCs.

Libraries were made using the immunoSEQ multiplex PCR assay. Around 9.9 x 10^4 TCR templates per sample were assayed by the deep sequencing platform. Genomic DNA extracted from sorted T cells was used for TCRbeta CDR3 sequencing. The published analysis was carried out like this. The R programming language was used for clonal analysis of the TCRbeta CDR3 data. Alloreactive CD4+ and CD8+ clones were defined by comparing unstimulated samples with post-reaction CFSE-low samples. Regulatory or non-regulatory origin of alloreactive CD4+ clones was assigned by matching sequences to the sorted unstimulated Treg and non-Treg repertoires. The immuneACCESS repertoire file appears here via TCRdb, limited to in-frame rearrangements. These files lack a portion of the clones; in checked studies, under half of the deficit traces to unresolved V genes, and the cause of the others is not known. V, J and clone size reflect that table, while D and trimming were determined from the DNA. This sample gives around 100,000 clones in total; 75% to 95% of them show up just once. Over 0.12% of the sample is in the top ten clones.

V is trimmed back by 4 bases and J by 1 base, and the junction contains 4 bases that no gene match accounts for. The germline V gene gives CDR1 as SGHRS and CDR2 as YFSETQ. There are 14 amino acids in the CDR3, from cysteine to phenylalanine inclusive. Only the CDR3 part of the read is kept: 42 bases, read in frame from the first base. Results the study describes overall, beyond this receptor: Because sequences below about 10^-5 frequency were poorly captured, only a minor fraction of alloreactive clones could be mapped to unstimulated subsets. Whether proliferating Tregs from siplizumab cultures actually had suppressive function was not functionally confirmed. Of the alloreactive CD4+ clones that could be mapped, the Treg-derived share averaged roughly 69% with siplizumab compared with under 30% in control reactions. A naive or memory phenotype could not be assigned to roughly 80-95% of proliferating CD4+ or CD8+ clones. Siplizumab significantly reduced the cumulative frequency of alloreactive sequences traceable to unstimulated CD4+ memory T cells. Greater diversity appeared to be present in unstimulated naive T cells than in memory T cells, and a substantial contribution to the alloresponse seemed to be made by naive cells.

Comment on this clone: Its antigen is currently not known. No clone much larger than this one lies a single base away; base qualities are absent.

Sorted unstimulated T cells and proliferating T cells recovered from mixed lymphocyte reactions underwent TCRbeta CDR3 sequencing. Fresh whole blood from ten HLA-typed healthy donors was used as the source from which PBMCs were isolated. The material sequenced was CD4+ T cells sorted from blood. The receptor was derived from a human donor in good health. The chain employs TRBV5-1 and TRBJ2-5; 7 nucleotides in the junction match TRBD1. The CDR3 region reads CASSRGQVQETQYF. The DNA sequence reads TGCGCCAGCAGCCGAGGACAGGTCCAAGAGACCCAGTACTTC.